These T cell receptor beta chains were read from a single sample in a study of shared clonotypes between healthy human individuals. Generated by immunoSEQ multiplex PCR, the TCRdb table keeps only in-frame clones and is missing some. The sample consists of about 2.4 million clones, roughly 93% of them appearing once. The source material was naive CD4+ T cells from PBMCs. These receptors originate from a man aged 18-30 years in good health. Some clones in this sample may be carry-over from other donors' samples. Each CDR3 is given with its conserved first and last residue. A D gene is named only where the DNA matches it firmly. Size values are once, few and many counts, or a class for expanded clones, and some rows have none.

cdr3_aa cdr3_nt v_call clone_size j_call d_call
CASSRAAGGETQYF TGTGCCAGCAGCCGAGCAGCGGGCGGGGAGACCCAGTACTTC TRBV5-4 . TRBJ2-5 .
CASSLSGGRPKEYF TGTGCCAGCAGTTTGAGCGGTGGCAGGCCAAAGGAGTACTTC TRBV28 . TRBJ2-7 .
CASTDRGLGSSYNEQFF TGTGCCAGCACGGACAGGGGACTCGGTAGCTCCTACAATGAGCAGTTCTTC TRBV28 . TRBJ2-1 TRBD1
CASSRDTTNTEAFF TGTGCCAGCAGTCGGGACACGACTAACACTGAAGCTTTCTTT TRBV2 . TRBJ1-1 .
CASSLGYNGPVETQYF TGTGCCAGCAGCTTGGGCTATAATGGGCCGGTTGAGACCCAGTACTTC TRBV11-2 . TRBJ2-5 .
CASSPPGGFSYEQYF TGTGCCAGCAGCCCCCCGGGCGGCTTTTCCTACGAGCAGTACTTC TRBV5-6 . TRBJ2-7 .
CASSGTGGVMREQYF TGTGCCAGCAGTGGTACAGGGGGCGTGATGAGAGAGCAGTACTTC TRBV28 . TRBJ2-7 TRBD1
CASTPRVGNYGYTF TGTGCCAGCACCCCTCGAGTGGGGAACTATGGCTACACCTTC TRBV7-6 . TRBJ1-2 .
CASSPLQSGPPQYF TGTGCCAGCAGCCCTCTTCAATCGGGACCTCCCCAGTACTTC TRBV5-6 . TRBJ2-5 .
CASSIDPSLLPNEQFF TGTGCCAGTAGTATAGATCCCAGCCTTTTACCTAATGAGCAGTTCTTC TRBV19 . TRBJ2-1 .
CAISRQILNTEAFF TGTGCCATCAGCCGACAGATTCTGAACACTGAAGCTTTCTTT TRBV10-3 once TRBJ1-1 .
CASSQYRVTGYEQYF TGTGCCAGCAGCCAGTACCGTGTTACAGGTTACGAGCAGTACTTC TRBV14 . TRBJ2-7 .
CASGGQPQHF TGTGCCAGCGGCGGTCAGCCCCAGCATTTT TRBV6-1 . TRBJ1-5 .
CASSDRVTQQFF TGTGCCAGCAGTGATCGGGTGACCCAGCAGTTCTTC TRBV2 . TRBJ2-1 .
CSEGVSETQYF TGCAGCGAGGGCGTCAGCGAGACCCAGTACTTC TRBV29-1 . TRBJ2-5 .
CASSLEGYGYTF TGTGCCAGCAGCTTAGAGGGGTACGGCTACACCTTC TRBV7-9 . TRBJ1-2 .
CASRTLNEQFF TGTGCCAGCAGGACCCTCAATGAGCAGTTCTTC TRBV7-2 . TRBJ2-1 .
CASSLVPASSYNEQFF TGCGCCAGCAGCTTGGTTCCGGCGAGCTCCTACAATGAGCAGTTCTTC TRBV5-1 once TRBJ2-1 .
CASSQDGNSNQPQHF TGCGCCAGCAGCCAGGACGGAAACTCCAATCAGCCCCAGCATTTT TRBV5-1 . TRBJ1-5 .
CASSSDRDTEAFF TGTGCCAGCAGCTCCGACAGGGACACTGAAGCTTTCTTT TRBV7-3 . TRBJ1-1 TRBD1
CASSYSWQKNTEAFF TGTGCCAGCAGTTACTCGTGGCAGAAGAACACTGAAGCTTTCTTT TRBV6-5 . TRBJ1-1 .
CASSLYRTDATNEKLFF TGTGCCAGCAGTTTATACCGGACAGATGCAACTAATGAAAAACTGTTTTTT TRBV28 . TRBJ1-4 .
CAIRGLGLDSYNEQFF TGTGCCATCAGAGGCCTAGGACTCGATTCCTACAATGAGCAGTTCTTC TRBV10-3 . TRBJ2-1 .
CASSQDNYGYTF TGTGCCAGCAGCCAAGACAACTATGGCTACACCTTC TRBV4-2 . TRBJ1-2 .
CASNVLSDTGELFF TGTGCCAGCAACGTTCTTAGCGACACCGGGGAGCTGTTTTTT TRBV2 . TRBJ2-2 .
CASSPPGDRVQQPQHF TGTGCCAGCTCACCGCCCGGGGACAGGGTTCAACAGCCCCAGCATTTT TRBV18 . TRBJ1-5 TRBD1
CASRGTGRALEEQYF TGTGCCAGCAGAGGGACCGGGAGGGCTTTGGAGGAGCAGTACTTC TRBV5-5 . TRBJ2-7 TRBD2
CASSMEFGTSGSFEDTQYF TGTGCCAGCAGTATGGAATTTGGGACTAGCGGGAGTTTCGAAGATACGCAGTATTTT TRBV5-4 . TRBJ2-3 TRBD2
CASSIATPRPWGSYNEQFF TGTGCCAGTAGTATAGCCACTCCTCGGCCGTGGGGCTCCTACAATGAGCAGTTCTTC TRBV19 . TRBJ2-1 .
CASSRGQGLPGNTIYF TGTGCCAGCAGCCGCGGTCAGGGATTACCTGGAAACACCATATATTTT TRBV5-8 . TRBJ1-3 .
CASSTVRGGTDTQYF TGTGCCAGCAGCACTGTGAGGGGAGGAACAGATACGCAGTATTTT TRBV7-3 . TRBJ2-3 .
CASSRGSGTRYNEQFF TGCGCCAGCAGCCGCGGGTCAGGGACCCGTTACAATGAGCAGTTCTTC TRBV4-1 . TRBJ2-1 .
CASSPLTGSNEKLFF TGTGCCAGCTCACCGCTGACAGGGAGTAATGAAAAACTGTTTTTT TRBV18 . TRBJ1-4 TRBD1
CASSLVSGRISYEQYF TGTGCCAGCAGCTTAGTCAGCGGGAGGATCTCCTACGAGCAGTACTTC TRBV11-2 once TRBJ2-7 TRBD2
CASSLKESGQERNTIYF TGTGCCAGCAGCCTTAAAGAATCGGGGCAGGAAAGAAACACCATATATTTT TRBV4-2 . TRBJ1-3 .
CASSSGPALSGSTDTQYF TGTGCCAGCAGCTCAGGGCCCGCCCTTAGCGGGAGCACAGATACGCAGTATTTT TRBV7-2 . TRBJ2-3 TRBD2
CAISRSSGQETQYF TGTGCCATCAGTAGATCTAGCGGCCAAGAGACCCAGTACTTC TRBV10-3 once TRBJ2-5 TRBD2
CASSLWYTEAFF TGTGCCAGCAGTTTATGGTACACTGAAGCTTTCTTT TRBV28 . TRBJ1-1 .
CASSEGPHYEQYF TGTGCCAGCAGTGAGGGACCACACTACGAGCAGTACTTC TRBV6-1 . TRBJ2-7 .
CASSYSGGVSYEQYF TGTGCCAGCAGTTACTCGGGGGGGGTCTCCTACGAGCAGTACTTC TRBV6-5 . TRBJ2-7 TRBD2
CASTPFGRAADTQYF TGTGCCAGCACACCTTTCGGGAGGGCTGCAGATACGCAGTATTTT TRBV2 . TRBJ2-3 TRBD2
CASRRGPTFVYEQYF TGTGCCAGCAGACGGGGACCGACCTTCGTCTACGAGCAGTACTTC TRBV5-8 . TRBJ2-7 .
CASSLIRDSYNEQFF TGCGCCAGCAGCCTAATCCGGGACAGCTACAATGAGCAGTTCTTC TRBV4-1 . TRBJ2-1 TRBD1
CASSSPSRPFAEAFF TGTGCCAGCAGCTCCCCATCCCGGCCTTTCGCTGAAGCTTTCTTT TRBV28 . TRBJ1-1 .
CASSQFAGDFTDTQYF TGCGCCAGCAGCCAGTTTGCGGGGGACTTCACAGATACGCAGTATTTT TRBV5-1 . TRBJ2-3 TRBD2
CASHRDRGSRTNEKLFF TGTGCCAGCCACCGGGACAGGGGTTCGAGAACTAATGAAAAACTGTTTTTT TRBV2 . TRBJ1-4 TRBD1
CASRRTGLTGELFF TGTGCCAGCAGACGAACAGGGTTGACCGGGGAGCTGTTTTTT TRBV28 . TRBJ2-2 .
CASSRRAGYYEQYF TGTGCCAGCAGCCGACGGGCGGGATACTACGAGCAGTACTTC TRBV5-6 . TRBJ2-7 .
CASSQDRGTVSSYEQYF TGTGCCAGCAGCCAAGATCGGGGGACTGTTAGCTCCTACGAGCAGTACTTC TRBV14 . TRBJ2-7 .
CASSLMSPATPLHF TGTGCCAGCAGCCTCATGTCACCGGCGACACCCCTCCACTTT TRBV28 . TRBJ1-6 .
CASSSGTPPYEQYF TGTGCCAGCAGCTCCGGGACGCCTCCCTACGAGCAGTACTTC TRBV7-2 . TRBJ2-7 .
CASSPTASGNTIYF TGTGCCAGCAGCCCCACGGCCTCTGGAAACACCATATATTTT TRBV9 . TRBJ1-3 .
CASGPGTGGTTIYF TGTGCTAGTGGTCCTGGGACAGGGGGCACCACCATATATTTT TRBV12-5 once TRBJ1-3 TRBD1
CASRVSGYQPQHF TGTGCCAGCAGGGTATCAGGGTATCAGCCCCAGCATTTT TRBV6-1 . TRBJ1-5 .
CASSELPDSVSGNTIYF TGCGCCAGCAGTGAGCTACCAGACAGTGTCTCTGGAAACACCATATATTTT TRBV10-2 . TRBJ1-3 .
CASSPTGTPNQPQHF TGTGCCAGCAGTCCCACCGGGACACCAAATCAGCCCCAGCATTTT TRBV27 . TRBJ1-5 .
CASSLLLRAPNYGYTF TGTGCCAGCAGCTTGTTGTTGCGGGCACCTAACTATGGCTACACCTTC TRBV5-4 . TRBJ1-2 .
CAISESGSVQYF TGTGCCATCAGTGAGTCCGGCAGTGTGCAGTACTTC TRBV10-3 . TRBJ2-7 .
CASSLAAPQETQYF TGCGCCAGCAGCTTGGCAGCGCCACAAGAGACCCAGTACTTC TRBV5-1 . TRBJ2-5 .